The present T cell receptor beta chain was sequenced within a study of control samples from healthy donors and cancer patients. Germline CDR1 and CDR2: KGHSH and LQKENI. Trimming took 3 bases from V and 4 from J, leaving 18 bases between them. The CDR3 contains 17 residues. Method: immunoSEQ multiplex PCR; TCRdb's copy keeps in-frame clones and lacks some. The repertoire consists of 120,000 or so clones, with about nine tenths occurring once and the leading ten covering around 9.4%. The chain joins TRBV18 to TRBJ2-2, with D tentatively TRBD2 (6 bases). Source material: blood. The sequence was collected from a man aged 35 to 55 in good health. CDR3 in amino acids: CASSPLPAGHGTGELFF. The CDR3 DNA reads as TGTGCCAGCTCACCTCTACCGGCGGGGCACGGCACCGGGGAGCTGTTTTTT.